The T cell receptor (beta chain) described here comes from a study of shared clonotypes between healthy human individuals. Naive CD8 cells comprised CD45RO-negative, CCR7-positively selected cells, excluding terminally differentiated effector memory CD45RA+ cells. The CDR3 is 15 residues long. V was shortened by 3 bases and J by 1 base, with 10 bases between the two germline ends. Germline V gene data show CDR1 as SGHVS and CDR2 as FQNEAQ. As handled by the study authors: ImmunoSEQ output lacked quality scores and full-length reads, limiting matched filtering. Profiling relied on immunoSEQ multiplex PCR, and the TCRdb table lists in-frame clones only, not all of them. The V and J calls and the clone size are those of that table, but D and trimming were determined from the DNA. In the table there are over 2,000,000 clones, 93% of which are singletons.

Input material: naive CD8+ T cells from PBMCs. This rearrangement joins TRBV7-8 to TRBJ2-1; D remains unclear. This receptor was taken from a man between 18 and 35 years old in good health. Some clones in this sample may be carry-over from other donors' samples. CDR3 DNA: TGTGCCAGCAGCTTTGGTCAGTCGTCCTACAATGAGCAGTTCTTC. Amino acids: CASSFGQSSYNEQFF.